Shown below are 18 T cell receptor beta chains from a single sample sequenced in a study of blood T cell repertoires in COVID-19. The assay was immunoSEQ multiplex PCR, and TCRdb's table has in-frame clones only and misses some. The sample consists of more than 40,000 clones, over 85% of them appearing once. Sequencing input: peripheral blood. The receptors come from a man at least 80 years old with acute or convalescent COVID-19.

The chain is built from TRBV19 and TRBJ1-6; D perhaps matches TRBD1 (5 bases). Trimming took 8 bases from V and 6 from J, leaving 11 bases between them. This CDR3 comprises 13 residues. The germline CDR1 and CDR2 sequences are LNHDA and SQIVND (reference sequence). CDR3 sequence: CASLIGANSPLHF. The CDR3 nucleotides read TGTGCCAGTCTGATAGGGGCTAATTCACCCCTCCACTTT. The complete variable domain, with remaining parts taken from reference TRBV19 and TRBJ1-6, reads DGGITQSPKYLFRKEGQNVTLSCEQNLNHDAMYWYRQDPGQGLRLIYYSQIVNDFQKGDIAEGYSVSREKKESFPLTVTSAQKNPTAFYLCASLIGANSPLHFGNGTRLTVT.

The CDR3 region has the DNA TGTGCCATCAGTGAGCCGTCGGGACAGGGTCTTGCTAACTATGGCTACACCTTC. This codes for CAISEPSGQGLANYGYTF. This sequence joins TRBV10-3 and TRBJ1-2, with 9 positions matching TRBD1. Germline assignment: CDR1 ENHRY and CDR2 SYGVKD. J lost 0 bases, V lost 2 bases, and 10 bases had no gene match. The CDR3 consists of 18 residues.

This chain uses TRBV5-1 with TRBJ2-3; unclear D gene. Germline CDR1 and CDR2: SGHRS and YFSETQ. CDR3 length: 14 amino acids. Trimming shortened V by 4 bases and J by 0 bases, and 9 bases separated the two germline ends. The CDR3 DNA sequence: TGCGCCAGCAGCGGCCAGTCTAGCACAGATACGCAGTATTTT. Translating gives CASSGQSSTDTQYF. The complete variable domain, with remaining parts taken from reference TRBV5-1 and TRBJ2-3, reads KAGVTQTPRYLIKTRGQQVTLSCSPISGHRSVSWYQQTPGQGLQFLFEYFSETQRNKGNFPGRFSGRQFSNSRSEMNVSTLELGDSALYLCASSGQSSTDTQYFGPGTRLTVL.

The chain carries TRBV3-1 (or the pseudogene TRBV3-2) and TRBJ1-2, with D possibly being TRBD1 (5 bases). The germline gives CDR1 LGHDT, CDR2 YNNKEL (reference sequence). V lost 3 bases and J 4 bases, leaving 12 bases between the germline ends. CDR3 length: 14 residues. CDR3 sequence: CASSQRAGTYGYTF. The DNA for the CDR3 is TGTGCCAGCAGCCAGCGAGCGGGGACCTATGGCTACACCTTC.

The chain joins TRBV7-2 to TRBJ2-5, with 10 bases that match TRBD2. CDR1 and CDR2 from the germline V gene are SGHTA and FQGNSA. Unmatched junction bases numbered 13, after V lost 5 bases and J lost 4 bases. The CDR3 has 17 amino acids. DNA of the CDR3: TGTGCCAGCAGCCCCGGTCTAGTTGTAGCGGGGGGAGAGACCCAGTACTTC. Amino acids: CASSPGLVVAGGETQYF.

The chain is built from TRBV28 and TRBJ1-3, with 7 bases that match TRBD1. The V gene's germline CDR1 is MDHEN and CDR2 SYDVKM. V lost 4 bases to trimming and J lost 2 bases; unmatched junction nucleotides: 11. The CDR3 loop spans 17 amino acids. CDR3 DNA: TGTGCCAGCAGTTGGCGGGACAGTAAGACGGCTGGAAACACCATATATTTT. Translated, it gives CASSWRDSKTAGNTIYF.

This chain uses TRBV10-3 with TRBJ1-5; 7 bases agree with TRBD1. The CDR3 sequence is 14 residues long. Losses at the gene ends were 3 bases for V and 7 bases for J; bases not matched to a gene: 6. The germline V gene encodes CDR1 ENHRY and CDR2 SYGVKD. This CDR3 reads CAISDSGGWQPQHF. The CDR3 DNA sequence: TGTGCCATCAGTGACTCAGGGGGGTGGCAGCCCCAGCATTTT.

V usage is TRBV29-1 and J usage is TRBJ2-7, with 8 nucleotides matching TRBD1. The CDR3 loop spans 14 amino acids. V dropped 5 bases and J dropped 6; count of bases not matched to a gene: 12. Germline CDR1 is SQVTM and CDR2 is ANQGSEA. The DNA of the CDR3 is TGCAGCGTTTTCACCGGGACAGGTCCCACCGAGCAGTACTTC. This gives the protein CSVFTGTGPTEQYF.

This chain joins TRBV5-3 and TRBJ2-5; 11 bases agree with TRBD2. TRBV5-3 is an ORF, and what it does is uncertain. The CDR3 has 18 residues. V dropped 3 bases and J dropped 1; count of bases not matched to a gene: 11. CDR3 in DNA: TGTGCCAGAAGCTGGCTTATCGGGCTAGCGGGGGGCCAAGAGACCCAGTACTTC. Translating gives CARSWLIGLAGGQETQYF.

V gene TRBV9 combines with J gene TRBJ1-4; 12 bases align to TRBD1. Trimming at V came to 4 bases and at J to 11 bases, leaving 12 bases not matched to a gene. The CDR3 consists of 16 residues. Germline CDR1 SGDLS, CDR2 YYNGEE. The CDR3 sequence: CASSPLLGTGGQKLFF. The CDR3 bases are TGTGCCAGCAGCCCCCTGCTCGGGACAGGGGGCCAGAAACTGTTTTTT.

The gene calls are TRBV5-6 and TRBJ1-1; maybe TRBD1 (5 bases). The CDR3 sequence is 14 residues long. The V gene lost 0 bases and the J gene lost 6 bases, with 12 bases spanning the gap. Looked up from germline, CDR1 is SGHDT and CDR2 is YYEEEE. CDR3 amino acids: CASSLGIWGSEAFF. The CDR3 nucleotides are TGTGCCAGCAGCTTGGGAATCTGGGGCTCTGAAGCTTTCTTT.

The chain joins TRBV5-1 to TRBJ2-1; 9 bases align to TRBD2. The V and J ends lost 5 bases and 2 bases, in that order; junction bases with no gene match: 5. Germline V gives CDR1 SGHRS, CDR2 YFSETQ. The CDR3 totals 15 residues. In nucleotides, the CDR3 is TGCGCCAGCAGTACGAGCGGGGGGACCTACAATGAGCAGTTCTTC. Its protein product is CASSTSGGTYNEQFF.

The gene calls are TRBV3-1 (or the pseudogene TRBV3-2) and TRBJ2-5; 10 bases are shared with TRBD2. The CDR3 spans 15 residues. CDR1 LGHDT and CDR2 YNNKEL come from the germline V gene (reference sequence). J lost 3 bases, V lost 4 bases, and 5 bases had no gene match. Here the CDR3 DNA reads TGTGCCAGCAGCCTCCTTAGCGGGGGGAAAGAGACCCAGTACTTC. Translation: CASSLLSGGKETQYF.

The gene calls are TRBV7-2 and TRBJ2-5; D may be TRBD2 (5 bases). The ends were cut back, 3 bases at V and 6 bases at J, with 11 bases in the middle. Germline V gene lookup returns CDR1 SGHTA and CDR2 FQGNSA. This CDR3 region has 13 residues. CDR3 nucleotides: TGTGCCAGCAGCTTGCGAGGGCTGAAGACCCAGTACTTC. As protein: CASSLRGLKTQYF.

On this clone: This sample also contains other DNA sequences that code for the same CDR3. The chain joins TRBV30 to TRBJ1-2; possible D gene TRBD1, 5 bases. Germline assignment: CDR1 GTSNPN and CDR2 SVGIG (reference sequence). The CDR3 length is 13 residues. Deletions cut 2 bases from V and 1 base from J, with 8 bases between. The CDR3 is CAWSLDSNYGYTF. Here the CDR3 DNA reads TGTGCCTGGAGTCTTGACAGTAACTATGGCTACACCTTC.

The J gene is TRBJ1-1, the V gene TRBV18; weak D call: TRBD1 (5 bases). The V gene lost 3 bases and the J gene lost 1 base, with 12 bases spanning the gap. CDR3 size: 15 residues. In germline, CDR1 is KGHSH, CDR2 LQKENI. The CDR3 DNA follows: TGTGCCAGCTCACCTTCCAGGGCGGAGAACACTGAAGCTTTCTTT. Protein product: CASSPSRAENTEAFF.

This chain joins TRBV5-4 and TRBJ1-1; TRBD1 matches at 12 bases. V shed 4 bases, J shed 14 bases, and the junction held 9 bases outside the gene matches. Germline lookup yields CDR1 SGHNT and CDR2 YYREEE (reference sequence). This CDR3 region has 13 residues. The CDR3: CASSGGTGGSFFF. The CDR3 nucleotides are TGTGCCAGCAGCGGAGGGACAGGGGGCAGCTTCTTCTTT.

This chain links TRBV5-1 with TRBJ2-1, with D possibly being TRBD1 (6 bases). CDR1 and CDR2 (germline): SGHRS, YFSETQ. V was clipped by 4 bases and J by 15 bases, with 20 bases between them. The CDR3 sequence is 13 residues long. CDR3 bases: TGCGCCAGCAGCCCGGACAGTAAGCTAGTACTGTTCTTC. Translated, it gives CASSPDSKLVLFF.